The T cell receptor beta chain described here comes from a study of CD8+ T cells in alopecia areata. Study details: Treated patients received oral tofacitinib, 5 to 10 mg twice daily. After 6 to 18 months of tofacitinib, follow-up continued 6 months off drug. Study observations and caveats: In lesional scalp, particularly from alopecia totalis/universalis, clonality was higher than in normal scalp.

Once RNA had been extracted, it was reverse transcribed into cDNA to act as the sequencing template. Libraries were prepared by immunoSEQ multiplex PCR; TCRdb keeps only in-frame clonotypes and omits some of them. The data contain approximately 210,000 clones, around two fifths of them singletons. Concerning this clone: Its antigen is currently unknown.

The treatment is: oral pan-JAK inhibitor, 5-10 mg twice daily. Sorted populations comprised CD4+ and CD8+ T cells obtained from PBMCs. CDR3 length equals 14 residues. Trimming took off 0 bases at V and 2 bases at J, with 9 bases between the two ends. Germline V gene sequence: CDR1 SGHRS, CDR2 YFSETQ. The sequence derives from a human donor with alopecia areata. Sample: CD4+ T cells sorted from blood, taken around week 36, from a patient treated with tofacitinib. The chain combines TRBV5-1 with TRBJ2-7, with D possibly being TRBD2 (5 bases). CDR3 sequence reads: CASSLAGIAYEQYF. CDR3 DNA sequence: TGCGCCAGCAGCTTGGCCGGGATAGCCTACGAGCAGTACTTC.